These T cell receptor beta chains were read from a single sample in a study of blood T cells in healthy people across ages. One entry per CDR3 protein, called by TCRdb with MiXCR from the 5' RACE reads. In the table there are roughly 1,100,000 distinct CDR3 sequences, roughly a quarter of which are singletons. The sample also formed part of further work on T cells of mothers and their children.

The sample was blood. The origin of the receptors is a girl aged 2-10 years in good health. CDR3s include the opening cysteine and the closing phenylalanine or tryptophan. A D gene is named only where the DNA matches it firmly. Size is omitted from some rows. Given values are once, few, many or a class for expanded clones.

v_call	j_call	d_call	clone_size	cdr3_aa	cdr3_nt
TRBV7-2	TRBJ2-6	-	-	CASNPDSPSGANVLTF	TGTGCCAGCAATCCGGACAGCCCCTCTGGGGCCAACGTCCTGACTTTC
TRBV7-9	TRBJ2-2	-	-	CASRVNTGELFF	TGTGCCAGCAGGGTGAACACCGGGGAGCTGTTTTTT
TRBV7-9	TRBJ2-1	-	-	CASSSRLDNKQFF	TGTGCCAGCAGCTCCCGGCTAGACAATAAGCAGTTCTTC
TRBV7-2	TRBJ2-7	-	few	CASSLGVKSYEQYF	TGTGCCAGCAGCCTGGGCGTGAAATCCTACGAGCAGTACTTC
TRBV20-1	TRBJ2-7	TRBD1	few	CSAAPGTGFYEQYF	TGCAGTGCTGCACCCGGGACAGGGTTCTACGAGCAGTACTTC
TRBV20-1	TRBJ2-1	TRBD2	-	CSARDLTSEGWSEQFF	TGCAGTGCTAGAGACCTAACTAGCGAGGGATGGAGTGAGCAGTTCTTC
TRBV7-2	TRBJ2-5	-	-	CASSLPGLRTYQETQYF	TGTGCCAGCAGCTTACCGGGACTCCGCACCTACCAAGAGACCCAGTACTTC
TRBV7-3	TRBJ1-4	-	few	CASSLQGTDNEKLFF	TGTGCCAGCAGCTTACAGGGAACCGATAATGAAAAACTGTTTTTT
TRBV4-2	TRBJ2-3	-	few	CASSQEPKTQYF	TGTGCCAGCAGCCAAGAGCCCAAGACGCAGTATTTT
TRBV7-3	TRBJ1-1	-	-	CASSPTDGNTDAFF	TGTGCCAGCAGCCCCACGGACGGGAACACTGACGCTTTCTTT
TRBV4-3	TRBJ2-1	TRBD2	-	CASSHPGASGNNEQFF	TGCGCCAGCAGCCATCCCGGGGCTAGCGGGAACAATGAGCAGTTCTTC
TRBV7-2	TRBJ1-6	-	-	CASSLALVVNSPLHF	TGTGCCAGCAGCTTAGCACTGGTAGTCAATTCACCCCTCCACTTT
TRBV28	TRBJ2-7	-	-	CASSLFRERTYEQYF	TGTGCCAGCAGTTTATTCAGGGAGAGGACCTACGAGCAGTACTTC
TRBV11-1	TRBJ2-7	-	-	CAGSPLRGTYEQYF	TGTGCCGGCAGCCCCCTCAGGGGCACCTACGAGCAGTACTTC
TRBV4-3	TRBJ2-7	-	few	CASSQEKGTAFEQYF	TGCGCCAGCAGCCAAGAAAAAGGAACAGCTTTCGAGCAGTACTTC
TRBV7-9	TRBJ1-4	TRBD1	-	CASSLETGSNEKLFF	TGTGCCAGCAGCTTAGAGACAGGGTCGAATGAAAAACTGTTTTTT
TRBV29-1	TRBJ1-1	TRBD1	few	CSGGTEVNTEAFF	TGCAGCGGGGGGACAGAAGTGAACACTGAAGCTTTCTTT
TRBV20-1	TRBJ2-1	-	-	CSARVGLGNEQFF	TGCAGTGCTAGGGTGGGGTTGGGGAATGAGCAGTTCTTC
TRBV13	TRBJ2-3	-	many	CASSPTSGGTGTDTQYF	TGTGCCAGCAGCCCAACCTCGGGGGGGACAGGGACAGATACGCAGTATTTT
TRBV6-1	TRBJ1-4	-	-	CASSRTAGEGTNEKLFF	TGTGCCAGCAGCCGGACGGCGGGGGAAGGGACTAATGAAAAACTGTTTTTT
TRBV20-1	TRBJ2-5	TRBD1	few	CSAVDGTGGETQYF	TGCAGTGCTGTTGATGGGACAGGGGGAGAGACCCAGTACTTC
TRBV6-6	TRBJ1-1	-	once	CATTIGTEAFF	TGTGCCACTACTATTGGGACTGAAGCTTTCTTT
TRBV9	TRBJ1-5	-	few	CASSEGPGNQPQHF	TGTGCCAGCAGCGAAGGTCCGGGCAATCAGCCCCAGCATTTT